This entry describes one TCR beta chain. Its binding antigen is unknown. Base qualities were left out, and no much larger clone turns up one base away. In total, around 600 healthy bone marrow donors made up the cohort. All cohort members were sampled while nominally healthy, although unrecorded immune exposures were likely present. The donor tested CMV seropositive and was one of the 289 seropositive cohort members. Every donor gave a peripheral blood sample, and the peripheral blood mononuclear cells from that sample were used for TCR beta sequencing. The Qiagen DNeasy Blood Extraction Kit was used to extract genomic DNA from the blood cell samples. The library was prepared using the immunoSEQ multiplex PCR assay. For the multiplex PCR, a mixture combining 60 forward primers for TCR Vbeta segments and 13 reverse primers for TCR Jbeta segments was used. A multiplex PCR assay on genomic DNA amplified the CDR3 region of rearranged TCR beta genes. The amplified TCR beta libraries were sequenced on the Illumina HiSeq System as 87-base-pair reads. In the original analysis: Across the roughly 700 repertoires, a later analysis counted 60 million to 90 million unique TCR beta chains, some 11 million of which were shared by at least two donors. A nearest-neighbor algorithm error-corrected the raw reads and collapsed the reads into unique sequences, merging closely related sequences to remove PCR and sequencing errors. CDR3 sequences were aligned to IMGT reference sequences to assign V, D and J gene segments. For a sequence to be retained, a match of at least six nucleotides to both a V gene segment and a J gene segment was required. Rearrangements were classified as productive when the CDR3 lacked stop codons and remained in frame with V and J, and all other rearrangements were classified as non-productive. Following IMGT convention, CDR3 was defined as the stretch from the second conserved V-encoded cysteine up to the conserved J-encoded phenylalanine. The earlier analysis of 550 to 650 of the donors excluded any sequence lacking an unambiguous match to a single V gene segment. In an earlier analysis of a few hundred of the donors, a V segment was called functional when productive rearrangements were above 56.7%, and segregating when the standard deviation between donors exceeded 5%. A statistical classification framework was developed to diagnose cytomegalovirus status using the catalog of TCR beta chain sequences. In a later analysis, V and J genes were assigned by comparing TCR nucleotide sequences against IMGT/GENE-DB human TR gene sequences. In a later analysis, CDR3 sequences and most-parsimonious VDJ recombination scenarios were assigned using the TCRdist pipeline. In a later analysis, each TCR beta chain was defined by its CDR3 amino acid sequence together with its V-gene family, and reads lacking a unique V-gene family were excluded. In a later analysis, 550 to 650 highly shared, low-generation-probability nucleotide sequences were removed to address suspected cross-contamination and a sequencing artifact. A later analysis calculated a clonal expansion index for each public chain from normalized within-repertoire ranks of inferred template counts. A later analysis computed generation probabilities with a VDJ recombination model fitted to out-of-frame rearrangements, and checked the results against IGoR. A later analysis scored TCR-TCR, TCR-HLA and TCR-CMV co-occurrence with hypergeometric tests, applying a repertoire-size bias correction to TCR pairs. A later analysis estimated false discovery rates by permuting HLA or CMV assignments 20 times. In a later analysis, co-occurring TCRs were grouped using DBSCAN, and TCRdist sequence similarity was added for clustering within HLA-allele-positive subsets. Repertoires with fewer than 30,000 or more than 120,000 public chains were left out of co-occurrence clustering, as were five repertoires with anomalous nucleotide sharing. In TCRdb, the immuneACCESS table is reduced to in-frame sequences with V and J assigned. These tables do not hold every clone; where another copy was compared, an unresolved V gene accounts for under half, and the others remain unexplained. V and J calls and clone size are copied from that table; D and trimming were computed from the DNA. Within this sample are fewer than 40,000 clones, with 75% to 90% of them counted one time only. The ten top clones hold over 10% of the sample.

The data stem from a study of cytomegalovirus exposure and HLA in healthy donors (dated 2017 in TCRdb). Background for the entire study: An earlier analysis of approximately 600 of the donors reported 250 to 300 Gb of sequence data and 117 million unique TCR beta sequences from 150 million to 200 million T cells. HLA typing included class I and class II loci at four-digit resolution. In the later analysis, no new phenotypic data were used to find candidate immune exposures; instead, reliance was placed on TCR beta sequences and their occurrence across donors. An earlier analysis of some 600 of the donors applied high-throughput TCR beta sequencing to assess whether each TCR beta V gene segment acted as functional or pseudogenic. In a later genetic analysis, genome-wide SNP genotypes for about three fifths of the roughly 670 donors were used, and that subset was treated as a discovery cohort. An early release covering roughly 600 HLA-typed donors comprised 250 to 350 gigabases of sequencing data and around 85 million unique TCR sequences. To predict cytomegalovirus infection status, the study brought together high-throughput TCR immunosequencing, statistical association of individual TCRs with disease status, and machine learning. Of the roughly 400 genotyped donors, 81% were placed in the genetic ancestry cluster associated with self-reported Caucasian donors. Among some 400 genotyped donors of the cohort, an average of around 240,000 unique TCR beta nucleotide sequences were sequenced per donor, around 18% of them non-productive. To study patterns of TCR occurrence, a later analysis re-analyzed previously published TCR beta repertoires from hundreds of donors and added high-resolution HLA genotyping. Alongside the repertoire data, information on donor age, sex, ethnicity and CMV serostatus was compiled. Typing coverage varied by locus: roughly 629-630 donors for A, B, C, DRB1 and DQB1; about 520 for DQA1; nearly 610 for DPA1; roughly 450 for DPB1. Every discovery cohort repertoire had been produced on one sequencing platform. Because of strong linkage in the cohort, roughly five DR-DQ haplotypes were treated as single units for association and clustering. The study was designed to test whether signatures of past pathogen exposure could be identified by cataloging public T cell receptors. The study profiled the T cell repertoires of hundreds of subjects by immunosequencing and related them to cytomegalovirus serostatus. Besides the first cohort of around 670 subjects, a separate validation cohort made up of about 120 different subjects was used. Summary of the overall study and its limitations: At a false discovery rate of 0.05, a later analysis linked fewer than 20,000 TCR beta sequences to specific HLA alleles. A further reported finding was that TCR beta sequences accurately predicted the HLA-A and HLA-B alleles for most subjects in the first cohort. A later genetic analysis associated a missense DCLRE1C variant with V-gene and J-gene trimming of TCR beta chains, and an independent cohort replicated the association. The 87-base-pair reads could not distinguish some IMGT-functional V segments, including TRBV6-2 and TRBV6-3, so those segments were excluded. A cluster of highly shared sequence variants was judged likely to represent a technical artifact of the sequencing pipeline. For the cohort, immune exposure information was limited to CMV serostatus. In both the original and validation cohorts, the classifier was reported to diagnose cytomegalovirus status with high specificity and sensitivity. Three of the identified cytomegalovirus-associated TCR beta chains were confirmed in vitro to be specific for cytomegalovirus antigens. According to a later analysis, TCR association rates differed among HLA loci, with DRB1 alleles showing the most associated TCRs and HLA-C alleles showing the fewest. The study gave a list of some 150 TCR beta chains associated with cytomegalovirus. Presence/absence analyses assumed roughly uniform sequencing depth across donors, an assumption that may not hold. When HLA alleles, especially DR and DQ, strongly co-occurred, TCR associations were difficult to assign to individual alleles. According to a later analysis, most CMV-associated TCR beta chains appeared to be HLA-restricted, and the HLA associations seemed to be driven largely by CMV exposure. Because some donors lacked HLA typing at each locus, the association tests relied only on the typed subset. In an earlier analysis of fewer than 700 of the donors, most TCR beta V segments appeared in productive rearrangements about 87% or about 30% of the time, broadly matching IMGT annotations. Most TCR sequences were observed very rarely across donors, whereas some public TCRs were present in many individuals. A later analysis found that HLA-associated TCR beta chains were more clonally expanded and had lower generation probabilities than equally common non-associated chains. According to the authors, the approach could potentially be generalized to other disease states and immunological phenotypes. In a later genetic analysis, fewer N-insertions in productive TCRs were reported among donors in an Asian-associated ancestry cluster than the roughly 700-donor mean. Correlated functional status among segregating V segments might be attributable to linkage disequilibrium, but an unknown experimental factor could not be ruled out. The cohort was sequenced for TCR beta chains only, and without alpha or paired-chain data the features that could be detected were limited. A later analysis reported that several top co-occurrence clusters appeared linked to parvovirus B19, influenza, CMV and Epstein-Barr virus. Because counts were too low, seventeen rarely observed V segments, including chromosome 9 orphons, were left out of the earlier analysis of a few hundred of the donors.

Spanning cysteine to phenylalanine, the CDR3 consists of 14 amino acids. The CDR3 DNA has 42 bases and is translated from base 1. For CDR1 and CDR2, the germline V gene lists SGDLS and YYNGEE. Germline trimming amounts to 4 bases on V and 4 bases on J, with 4 as the count of junction bases outside the gene matches. The chain was built from TRBV9 and TRBJ2-7; TRBD1 lines up with 11 middle nucleotides. The receptor comes from a woman aged 40-49 years in good health and CMV-seropositive. The sample comprised PBMCs. The CDR3 protein is CASSTGTGGYEQYF. The bases read TGTGCCAGCAGCACTGGGACAGGGGGTTACGAGCAGTACTTC.